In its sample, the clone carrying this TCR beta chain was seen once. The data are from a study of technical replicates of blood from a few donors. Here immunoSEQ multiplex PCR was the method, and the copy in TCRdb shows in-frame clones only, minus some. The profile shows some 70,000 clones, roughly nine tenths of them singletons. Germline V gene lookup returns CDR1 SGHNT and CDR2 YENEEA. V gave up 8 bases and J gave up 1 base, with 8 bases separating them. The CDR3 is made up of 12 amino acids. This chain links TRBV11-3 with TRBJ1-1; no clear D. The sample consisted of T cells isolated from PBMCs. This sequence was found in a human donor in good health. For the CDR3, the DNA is TGTGCCAGCGCAGGATGGAACACTGAAGCTTTCTTT. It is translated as CASAGWNTEAFF.